This is a list of T cell receptor beta chains from one sample in a study of metastatic and nonmetastatic thyroid tumors. TCRdb re-analyzed the PCR reads using MiXCR. The sample contains approximately 25,000 clones, around a sixth of which appear only once. Sequencing input: blood. These receptor sequences come from a male donor with papillary thyroid cancer or a benign thyroid nodule (not recorded which). Some clones in this sample may be carry-over from other donors' samples. The CDR3 runs from the conserved cysteine through the conserved F or W. Each record gives: D gene, clone size, V gene, J gene, CDR3 DNA, CDR3 protein. The D gene is left open where the match is weak. Size is omitted from some rows. Given values are once, few, many or a class for expanded clones.

NA	many	TRBV27	TRBJ2-3	TGTGCCAGCAGGGGGATCGGATCTAGCACAGATACGCAGTATTTT	CASRGIGSSTDTQYF
NA	many	TRBV24-1	TRBJ1-1	TGTGCCACCAGCAACCCGGGGACAGAAGCTTTCTTT	CATSNPGTEAFF
NA	NA	TRBV6-5	TRBJ1-1	TGTGCCAGCAGTTACGTGGGGTCGAATACTGAAGCTTTCTTT	CASSYVGSNTEAFF
NA	many	TRBV12-3/TRBV12-4	TRBJ1-5	TGTGCCAGCAGTTTGGGTCAGCCCCAGCATTTT	CASSLGQPQHF
TRBD1	many	TRBV6-5	TRBJ2-7	TGTGCCAGCAGTTACTCCGGGACAGGGTTTTTCGAGCAGTACTTC	CASSYSGTGFFEQYF
NA	many	TRBV7-3	TRBJ2-7	TGTGCCAGCAGCTTGGGGGGAAGGGGCGAGCAGTACTTC	CASSLGGRGEQYF
NA	many	TRBV19	TRBJ2-7	TGTGCCAGTAGTAGGGACGGGCGCCTCCTCTCCTACGAGCAGTACTTC	CASSRDGRLLSYEQYF
TRBD1	NA	TRBV5-1	TRBJ2-7	TGCGCCAGCAGCTTTACGGGACAGAGCTCCTACGAGCAGTACTTC	CASSFTGQSSYEQYF
NA	few	TRBV20-1	TRBJ2-5	TGCAGTGCTAGAGTAGGGGCCGGATGGGAGACCCAGTACTTC	CSARVGAGWETQYF
NA	few	TRBV15	TRBJ2-1	TGTGCCACCAGCAGAGAAGTTGGCCAGGCCGAGCAGTTCTTC	CATSREVGQAEQFF
NA	NA	TRBV5-1	TRBJ2-1	TGCGCCAGCAGCTTGCAACTCCAGACTACTAATGAGCAGTTCTTC	CASSLQLQTTNEQFF
NA	many	TRBV9	TRBJ2-7	TGTGCCAGCAGCGCGGACAGTTCCTACGAGCAGTACTTC	CASSADSSYEQYF
NA	few	TRBV27	TRBJ2-7	TGTGCCAGCAGTTTGAGTGGGGTGCTGCACGAGCAGTACTTC	CASSLSGVLHEQYF
NA	few	TRBV6-5	TRBJ2-1	TGTGCCAGCAGTTACTCGACGACGGGGCAAAAGTTCTTC	CASSYSTTGQKFF
TRBD2	NA	TRBV4-1	TRBJ2-3	TGCGCCAGCAGCCAGCTAGCGGCTAGCACAGATACGCAGTATTTT	CASSQLAASTDTQYF